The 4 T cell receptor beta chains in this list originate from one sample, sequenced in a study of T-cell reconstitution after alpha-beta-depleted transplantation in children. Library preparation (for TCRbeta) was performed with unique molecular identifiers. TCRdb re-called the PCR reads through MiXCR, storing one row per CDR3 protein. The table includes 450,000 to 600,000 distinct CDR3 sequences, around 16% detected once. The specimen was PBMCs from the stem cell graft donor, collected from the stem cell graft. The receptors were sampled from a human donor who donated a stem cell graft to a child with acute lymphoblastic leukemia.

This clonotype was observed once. The CDR3 DNA follows: TGCGCCAGCAGCTTGGCTGGAAGTAGGGAGCTGTTTTTT. As protein: CASSLAGSRELFF. The chain is built from TRBV5-1 and TRBJ2-2; D remains ambiguous. This CDR3 is 13 amino acids long. The germline V gene has CDR1 SGHRS and CDR2 YFSETQ. V lost 0 bases and J lost 9, with 9 bases in between.

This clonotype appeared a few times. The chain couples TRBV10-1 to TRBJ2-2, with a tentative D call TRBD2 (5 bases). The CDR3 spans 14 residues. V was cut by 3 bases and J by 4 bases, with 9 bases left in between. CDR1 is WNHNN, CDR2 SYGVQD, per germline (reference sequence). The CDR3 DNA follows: TGCGCCAGCAGTGATGCGGGCCGCACCGGGGAGCTGTTTTTT. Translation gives CASSDAGRTGELFF.

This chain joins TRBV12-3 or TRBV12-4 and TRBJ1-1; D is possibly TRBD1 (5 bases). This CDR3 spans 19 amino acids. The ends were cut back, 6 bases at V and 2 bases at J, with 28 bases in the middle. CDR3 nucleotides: TGTGCCAGCAGCCTACTCTTAAGAGGGGTATTACCCCCCAACACTGAAGCTTTCTTT. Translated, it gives CASSLLLRGVLPPNTEAFF.

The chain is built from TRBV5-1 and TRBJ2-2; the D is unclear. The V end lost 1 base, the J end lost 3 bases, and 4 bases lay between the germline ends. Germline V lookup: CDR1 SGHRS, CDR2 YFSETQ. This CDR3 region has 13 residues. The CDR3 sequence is CASSLTHTGELFF. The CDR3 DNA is TGCGCCAGCAGCTTGACACACACCGGGGAGCTGTTTTTT.